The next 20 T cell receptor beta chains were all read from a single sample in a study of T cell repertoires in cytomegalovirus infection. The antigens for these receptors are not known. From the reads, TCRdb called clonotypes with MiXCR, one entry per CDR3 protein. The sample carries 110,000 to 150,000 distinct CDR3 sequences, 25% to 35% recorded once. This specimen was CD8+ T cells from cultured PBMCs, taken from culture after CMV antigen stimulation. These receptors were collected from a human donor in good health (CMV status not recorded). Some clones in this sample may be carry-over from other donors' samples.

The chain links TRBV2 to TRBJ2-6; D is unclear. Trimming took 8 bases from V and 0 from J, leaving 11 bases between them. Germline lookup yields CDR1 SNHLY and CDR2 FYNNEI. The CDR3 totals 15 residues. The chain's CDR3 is CASGYTGSGANVLTF. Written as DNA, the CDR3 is TGTGCCAGCGGGTATACCGGCTCTGGGGCCAACGTCCTGACTTTC.

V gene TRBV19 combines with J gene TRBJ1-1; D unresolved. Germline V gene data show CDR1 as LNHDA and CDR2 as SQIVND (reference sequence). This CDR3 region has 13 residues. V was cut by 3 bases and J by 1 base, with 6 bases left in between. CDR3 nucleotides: TGTGCCAGTAGTATTTATTGGAACACTGAAGCTTTCTTT. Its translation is CASSIYWNTEAFF.

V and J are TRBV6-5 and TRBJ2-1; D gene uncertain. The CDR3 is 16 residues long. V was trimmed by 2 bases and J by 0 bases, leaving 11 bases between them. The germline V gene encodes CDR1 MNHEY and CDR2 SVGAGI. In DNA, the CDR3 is TGTGCCAGCAGTTACGCATGGGGAAGCTCCTACAATGAGCAGTTCTTC. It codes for CASSYAWGSSYNEQFF.

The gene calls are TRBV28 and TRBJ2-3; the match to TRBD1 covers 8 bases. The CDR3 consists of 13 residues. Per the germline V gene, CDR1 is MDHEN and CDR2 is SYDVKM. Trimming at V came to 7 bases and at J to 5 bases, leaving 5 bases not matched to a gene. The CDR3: CASTPQGEDTQYF. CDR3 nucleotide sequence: TGTGCCAGCACCCCACAGGGGGAAGATACGCAGTATTTT.

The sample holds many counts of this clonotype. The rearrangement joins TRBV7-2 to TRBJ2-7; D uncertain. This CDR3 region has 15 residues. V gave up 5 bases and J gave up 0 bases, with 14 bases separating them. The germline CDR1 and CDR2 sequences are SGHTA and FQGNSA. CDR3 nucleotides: TGTGCCAGCAGCCACGACATGGGCTACTCCTACGAGCAGTACTTC. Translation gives CASSHDMGYSYEQYF.

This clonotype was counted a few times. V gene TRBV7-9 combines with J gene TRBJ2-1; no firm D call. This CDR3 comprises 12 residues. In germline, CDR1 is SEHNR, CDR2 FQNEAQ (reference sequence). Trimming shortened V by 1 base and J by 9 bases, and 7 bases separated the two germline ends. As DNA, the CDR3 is TGTGCCAGCAGCTTAGGGGTTGGTGAGCAGTTCTTC. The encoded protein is CASSLGVGEQFF.

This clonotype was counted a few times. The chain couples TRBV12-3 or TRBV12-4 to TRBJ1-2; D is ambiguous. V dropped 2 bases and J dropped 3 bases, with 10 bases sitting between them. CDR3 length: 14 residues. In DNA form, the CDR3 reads TGTGCCAGCAGTTTACTCAGTGTTGACTATGGCTACACCTTC. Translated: CASSLLSVDYGYTF.

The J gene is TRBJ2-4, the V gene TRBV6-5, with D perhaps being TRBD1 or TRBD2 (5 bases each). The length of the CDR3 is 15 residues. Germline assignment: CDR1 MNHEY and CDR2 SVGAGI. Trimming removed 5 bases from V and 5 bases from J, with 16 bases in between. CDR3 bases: TGTGCCAGCAGTCCGAAACCGGGACGGGAAAACATTCAGTACTTC. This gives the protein CASSPKPGRENIQYF.

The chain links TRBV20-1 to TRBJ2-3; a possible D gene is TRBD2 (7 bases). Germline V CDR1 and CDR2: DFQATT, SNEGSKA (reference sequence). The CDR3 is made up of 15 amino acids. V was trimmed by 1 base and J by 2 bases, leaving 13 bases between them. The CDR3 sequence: CSARVAGAITDTQYF. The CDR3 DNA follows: TGCAGTGCTAGAGTGGCGGGGGCGATCACAGATACGCAGTATTTT.

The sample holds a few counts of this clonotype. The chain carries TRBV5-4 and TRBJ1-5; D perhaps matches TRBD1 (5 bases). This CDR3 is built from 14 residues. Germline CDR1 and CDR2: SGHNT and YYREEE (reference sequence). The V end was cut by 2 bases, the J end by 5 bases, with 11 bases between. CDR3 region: CASSFMGGDQPQHF. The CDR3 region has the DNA TGTGCCAGCAGCTTTATGGGGGGTGATCAGCCCCAGCATTTT.

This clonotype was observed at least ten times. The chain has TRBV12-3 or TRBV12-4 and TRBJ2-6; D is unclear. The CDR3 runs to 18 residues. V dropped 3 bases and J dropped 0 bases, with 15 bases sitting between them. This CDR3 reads CASSFSRLASSGANVLTF. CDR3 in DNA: TGTGCCAGCAGTTTTAGTCGGTTAGCCTCCTCTGGGGCCAACGTCCTGACTTTC.

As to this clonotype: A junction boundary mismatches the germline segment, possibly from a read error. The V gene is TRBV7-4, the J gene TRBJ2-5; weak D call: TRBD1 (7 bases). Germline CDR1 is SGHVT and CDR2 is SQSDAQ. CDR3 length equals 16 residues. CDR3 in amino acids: CASSLAEGAWGETRYF. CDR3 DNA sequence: TGTGCCAGCAGCTTAGCGGAGGGGGCCTGGGGAGAGACCCGGTACTTC. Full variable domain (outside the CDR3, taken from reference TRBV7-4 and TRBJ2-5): GAGVSQSPRYKVAKRGRDVALRCDSISGHVTLYWYRQTLGQGSEVLTYSQSDAQRDKSGRPSGRFSAERPERSVSTLKIQRTEQGDSAVYLCASSLAEGAWGETRYFGPGTRLLVL.

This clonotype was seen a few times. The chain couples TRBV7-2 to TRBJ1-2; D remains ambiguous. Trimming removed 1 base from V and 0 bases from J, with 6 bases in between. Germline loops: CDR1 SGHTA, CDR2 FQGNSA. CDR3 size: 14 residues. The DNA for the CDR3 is TGTGCCAGCAGCTTAGTAGGGTCTAACTATGGCTACACCTTC. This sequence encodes CASSLVGSNYGYTF.

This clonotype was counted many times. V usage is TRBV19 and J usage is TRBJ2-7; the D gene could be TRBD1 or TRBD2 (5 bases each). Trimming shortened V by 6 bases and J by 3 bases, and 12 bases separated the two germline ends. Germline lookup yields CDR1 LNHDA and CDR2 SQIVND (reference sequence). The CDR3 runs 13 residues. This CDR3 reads CASRDSGIYEQYF. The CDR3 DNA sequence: TGTGCCAGTAGGGACTCAGGGATCTACGAGCAGTACTTC.

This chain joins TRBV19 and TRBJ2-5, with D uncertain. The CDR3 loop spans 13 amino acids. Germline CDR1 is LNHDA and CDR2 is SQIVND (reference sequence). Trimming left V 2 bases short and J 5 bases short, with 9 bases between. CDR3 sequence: CASSILVGETQYF. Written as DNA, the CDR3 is TGTGCCAGTAGTATACTAGTCGGGGAGACCCAGTACTTC.

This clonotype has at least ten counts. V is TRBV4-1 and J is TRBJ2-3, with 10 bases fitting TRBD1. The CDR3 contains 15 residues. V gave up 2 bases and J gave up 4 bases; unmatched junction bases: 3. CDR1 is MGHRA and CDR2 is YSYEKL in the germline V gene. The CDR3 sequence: CASSQRDRGSDTQYF. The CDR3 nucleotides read TGCGCCAGCAGCCAAAGGGACAGGGGTTCAGATACGCAGTATTTT.

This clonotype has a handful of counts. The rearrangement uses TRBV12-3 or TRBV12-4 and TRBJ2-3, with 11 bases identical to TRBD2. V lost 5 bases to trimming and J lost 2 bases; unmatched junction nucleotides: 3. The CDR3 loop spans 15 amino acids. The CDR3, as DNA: TGTGCCAGCAGTCCGGGACTAGCGGCCACAGATACGCAGTATTTT. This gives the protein CASSPGLAATDTQYF.

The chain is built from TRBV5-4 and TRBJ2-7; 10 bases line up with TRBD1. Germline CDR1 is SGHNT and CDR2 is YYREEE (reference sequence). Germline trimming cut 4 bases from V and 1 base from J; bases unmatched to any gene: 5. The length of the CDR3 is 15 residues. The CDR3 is CASSLTGGSSYEQYF. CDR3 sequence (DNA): TGTGCCAGCAGCCTGACAGGGGGCAGTTCCTACGAGCAGTACTTC.

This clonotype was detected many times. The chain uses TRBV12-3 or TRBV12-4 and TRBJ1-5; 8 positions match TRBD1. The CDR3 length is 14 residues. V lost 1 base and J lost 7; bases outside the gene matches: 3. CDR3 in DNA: TGTGCCAGCAGTTTAGGACAGGGGAACCAGCCCCAGCATTTT. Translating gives CASSLGQGNQPQHF.

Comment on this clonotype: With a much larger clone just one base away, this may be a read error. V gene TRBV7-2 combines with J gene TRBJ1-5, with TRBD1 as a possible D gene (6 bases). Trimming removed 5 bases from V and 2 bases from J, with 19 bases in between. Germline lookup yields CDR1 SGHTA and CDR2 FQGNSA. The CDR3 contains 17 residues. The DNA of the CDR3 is TGTGCCAGCAGCCCAGGGGTGGGAAGGGTAGGCAATCAGCCCCAGCATTTT. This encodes CASSPGVGRVGNQPQHF.